These T cell receptor beta chains were read from a single sample in a study of blood T cell repertoires in COVID-19. Here immunoSEQ multiplex PCR was the method, and the copy in TCRdb shows in-frame clones only, minus some. The sample includes 350,000 to 450,000 clones, about 89% of them seen just once. The sequenced material came from peripheral blood. All receptors come from a woman in her thirties or forties with COVID-19, enrolled during active disease. Each CDR3 is given with its conserved first and last residue. The D gene is left open where the match is weak. Expanded clones are given a class, and other clones once, few, many or no size at all.

V	J	D	size	DNA	CDR3
TRBV27	TRBJ1-6	TRBD1	NA	TGTGCCAGCAGTCCAGGGACAGGGGCCCTCGATTCACCCCTCCACTTT	CASSPGTGALDSPLHF
TRBV25-1	TRBJ2-7	TRBD1	few	TGTGCCAGCAGTGAATCTCGGGACAGCTCCTACGAGCAGTACTTC	CASSESRDSSYEQYF
TRBV5-7	TRBJ1-1	TRBD1	NA	TGTGCCAGCAGCTTGACTGGGACAGGGGACACTGAAGCTTTCTTT	CASSLTGTGDTEAFF
TRBV7-2	TRBJ1-5	NA	NA	TGTGCCAGCAGCTTAGGTACAGGAGTGGGCAATCAGCCCCAGCATTTT	CASSLGTGVGNQPQHF
TRBV5-4	TRBJ2-7	TRBD1	NA	TGTGCCAGCAGCTTGAGCGGACAGGGTTTCTACGAGCAGTACTTC	CASSLSGQGFYEQYF
TRBV3-1/TRBV3-2	TRBJ2-1	NA	NA	TGTGCCAGCAGCCAAGGATTCTTGGGGGGTTGGTTCTTC	CASSQGFLGGWFF
TRBV28	TRBJ1-2	NA	NA	TGTGCCAGCAGTTTATTACTAACTGCTGGCTACACCTTC	CASSLLLTAGYTF
TRBV18	TRBJ2-7	TRBD1	NA	TGTGCCAGCTCACCGGCAGGGGGATCCTACGAGCAGTACTTC	CASSPAGGSYEQYF
TRBV5-6	TRBJ2-7	NA	few	TGTGCCAGCAGCTTGCCCCCCGCCGGCGGACAGTACTTC	CASSLPPAGGQYF
TRBV28	TRBJ1-1	NA	NA	TGTGCCAGCAGTTTTCTGGCAGGGGCCACTGAAGCTTTCTTT	CASSFLAGATEAFF
TRBV6-6	TRBJ1-5	TRBD1	NA	TGTGCCAGCAGTGGGACAGGGCCTAATCAGCCCCAGCATTTT	CASSGTGPNQPQHF
TRBV7-3	TRBJ1-2	NA	few	TGTGCCAGCAGCTCGATACACAGGGTTCAATATGGCTACACCTTC	CASSSIHRVQYGYTF
TRBV7-3	TRBJ2-1	TRBD2	NA	TGTGCCAGCAGCCTACCGAGCGGGAGTTCCTACAATGAGCAGTTCTTC	CASSLPSGSSYNEQFF
TRBV2	TRBJ2-1	TRBD2	NA	TGTGCCAGCAGTGCCATAGCGGGAGGGTCGGTGGAGCAGTTCTTC	CASSAIAGGSVEQFF
TRBV5-1	TRBJ2-2	TRBD1	NA	TGCGCCAGCAGCGGACAGGGGGCCGGGGAGCTGTTTTTT	CASSGQGAGELFF
TRBV10-3	TRBJ1-2	NA	NA	TGTGCCATCACCGAGGGGGACGACCGCTACACCTTC	CAITEGDDRYTF
TRBV28	TRBJ2-7	TRBD2	NA	TGTGCCAGCAGTTACAATAGCGGGAGGGCCTCCGAGCAGTACTTC	CASSYNSGRASEQYF
TRBV15	TRBJ1-1	NA	NA	TGTGCCACCAGCAGAGATAGGGCGGGAGACACTGAAGCTTTCTTT	CATSRDRAGDTEAFF
TRBV28	TRBJ1-2	NA	NA	TGTGCCAGCAGTTTAAGGACAGACGGCGGCTACACCTTC	CASSLRTDGGYTF
TRBV6-2/TRBV6-3	TRBJ1-2	NA	NA	TGTGCCAGCAGCGAAATCTACCGTGGCTACACCTTC	CASSEIYRGYTF
TRBV19	TRBJ1-2	TRBD1	few	TGTGCCAGTAGACCCGGGACAGCGACAACCTATGGCTACACCTTC	CASRPGTATTYGYTF
TRBV29-1	TRBJ2-7	NA	NA	TGCAGCGTGGGGGACTCAGACTACGAGCAGTACTTC	CSVGDSDYEQYF
TRBV5-1	TRBJ1-2	TRBD1	once	TGCGCCAGCAGCCTTGACAGGGACTATGGCTACACCTTC	CASSLDRDYGYTF
TRBV7-8	TRBJ1-2	TRBD1	NA	TGTGCCAGCAGCTTAGTTTCCCGGACAGGGGCCTTTAACTATGGCTACACCTTC	CASSLVSRTGAFNYGYTF
TRBV28	TRBJ2-2	NA	NA	TGTGCCACCAGACAGGACCTGAGGAACACCGGGGAGCTGTTTTTT	CATRQDLRNTGELFF
TRBV7-9	TRBJ2-3	NA	NA	TGTGCCAGCAGCCCTCGGGGGATCTCCACAGATACGCAGTATTTT	CASSPRGISTDTQYF
TRBV7-9	TRBJ1-2	TRBD1	NA	TGTGCCAGCAGCTTATCGGGACAGGGTCCGTTCTATGGCTACACCTTC	CASSLSGQGPFYGYTF
TRBV3-1/TRBV3-2	TRBJ2-3	TRBD1	NA	TGTGCCAGCAGCGGCGAGGACAGGGGTGGAGATACGCAGTATTTT	CASSGEDRGGDTQYF
TRBV9	TRBJ2-3	NA	NA	TGTGCCAGCAGCGTCTTCCAGGGCCCGAGCACAGATACGCAGTATTTT	CASSVFQGPSTDTQYF
TRBV9	TRBJ1-2	NA	NA	TGTGCCAGCAGCGTAGTTACGGACTATGGCTACACCTTC	CASSVVTDYGYTF
TRBV7-9	TRBJ2-1	TRBD2	NA	TGTGCCAGCAGCACTGACCCGAGCGGGGGGACAAACAATGAGCAGTTCTTC	CASSTDPSGGTNNEQFF
TRBV27	TRBJ2-7	TRBD1	NA	TGTGCCAGCAGTCCTAGGGACAGCTCCTACGAGCAGTACTTC	CASSPRDSSYEQYF
TRBV7-9	TRBJ1-4	NA	NA	TGTGCCAGCAGCTTCGAGAGGGCAGATGAAAAACTGTTTTTT	CASSFERADEKLFF
TRBV7-8	TRBJ1-2	NA	NA	TGTGCCAGCAGCTTTCAGTTTGATGGCTACACCTTC	CASSFQFDGYTF
TRBV5-1	TRBJ2-7	TRBD2	once	TGCGCCAGCAGCCCCGTAACTAGCGGGGGGGCCTTCCACGAGCAGTACTTC	CASSPVTSGGAFHEQYF
TRBV18	TRBJ2-5	NA	once	TGTGCCAGCTCACCTGTCGGACAAGACCAAGAGACCCAGTACTTC	CASSPVGQDQETQYF
TRBV7-2	TRBJ2-1	TRBD2	NA	TGTGCCAGCAGCTTAGGGACTAGCCACTACAATGAGCAGTTCTTC	CASSLGTSHYNEQFF
TRBV29-1	TRBJ1-5	NA	NA	TGCAGCTACCGGACGGGAATCAATCAGCCCCAGCATTTT	CSYRTGINQPQHF
TRBV28	TRBJ2-3	NA	NA	TGTGCCAGCAGTTCCCCGACTGCCGTCATCACAGATACGCAGTATTTT	CASSSPTAVITDTQYF
TRBV18	TRBJ1-6	TRBD1	NA	TGTGCCAGCTCACCACAGCAGGGGGCCAATTCACCCCTCCACTTT	CASSPQQGANSPLHF
TRBV6-5	TRBJ2-2	NA	NA	TGTGCCAGCAGTTACTCGTCGGGGGTGGCAACCGGGGAGCTGTTTTTT	CASSYSSGVATGELFF
TRBV4-1	TRBJ2-2	NA	NA	TGCGCCAGCAGCCAAGCGGGAACGAACACCGGGGAGCTGTTTTTT	CASSQAGTNTGELFF
TRBV19	TRBJ2-1	NA	NA	TGTGCCAGTAGTATAGGGGGACATCAAGATGAGCAGTTCTTC	CASSIGGHQDEQFF
TRBV19	TRBJ1-1	NA	NA	TGTGCCAGTACCTTGAGGGGGTGGGGTGAAGCTTTCTTT	CASTLRGWGEAFF
TRBV9	TRBJ1-3	TRBD1	once	TGTGCCAGCAGCGTAGCGAGTAATCAGGGGGCCTCTGGAAACACCATATATTTT	CASSVASNQGASGNTIYF
TRBV19	TRBJ1-6	NA	NA	TGTGCCAGTCGGGGGGGGGCAGGGCAAGATGTCTCGTCACCCCTCCACTTT	CASRGGAGQDVSSPLHF